This TCR beta chain comes out of a study of cytomegalovirus exposure and HLA in healthy donors. The J segment lost 2 bases and the V segment lost 5 bases, leaving 18 bases of the junction unmatched. The CDR3 loop spans 20 amino acids. Germline CDR1 SGHVS, CDR2 FNYEAQ. Measured with immunoSEQ multiplex PCR; TCRdb has only the in-frame clones, and not every one. The table records 110,000 to 150,000 clones, approximately 89% of them present only once. The origin of this receptor is a man aged 18-30 years in good health and CMV-seronegative. The specimen sequenced was PBMCs. This chain joins TRBV7-6 and TRBJ2-3; 11 nucleotides line up with TRBD2. The CDR3 is CASSTRVAGGPYPNTDTQYF. The CDR3 coding sequence is TGTGCCAGCAGCACGAGGGTAGCGGGGGGGCCTTACCCAAACACAGATACGCAGTATTTT.